The source of this T cell receptor (beta chain) is a study of CD8+CD57+ T cells in acquired aplastic anemia. Profiling of TCR beta VDJ combinations and CDR3 sequences used genomic DNA as template. From the reads, TCRdb called clonotypes with MiXCR, one entry per CDR3 protein. The sample lists 200,000 or so distinct CDR3 sequences; 50% to 75% were seen once. With regard to this clonotype: One base away lies a much larger clone, so this may be a sequencing read error.

V lost 0 bases, J lost 6 bases, and 3 bases stayed unmatched. The CDR3 spans 15 residues. Germline V lookup: CDR1 MNHNS, CDR2 SASEGT. The sequence was collected from a human donor with severe aplastic anemia or a healthy control (not recorded which). Specimen: sorted CD4+, CD8+, or CD8+CD57+ T cells (not recorded which) from PBMCs. The V gene is TRBV6-1, the J gene TRBJ2-1; the match to TRBD2 covers 9 bases. CDR3 residues: CASSEAGGGANEQFF. The CDR3 nucleotides are TGTGCCAGCAGTGAAGCTGGCGGGGGGGCCAATGAGCAGTTCTTC.